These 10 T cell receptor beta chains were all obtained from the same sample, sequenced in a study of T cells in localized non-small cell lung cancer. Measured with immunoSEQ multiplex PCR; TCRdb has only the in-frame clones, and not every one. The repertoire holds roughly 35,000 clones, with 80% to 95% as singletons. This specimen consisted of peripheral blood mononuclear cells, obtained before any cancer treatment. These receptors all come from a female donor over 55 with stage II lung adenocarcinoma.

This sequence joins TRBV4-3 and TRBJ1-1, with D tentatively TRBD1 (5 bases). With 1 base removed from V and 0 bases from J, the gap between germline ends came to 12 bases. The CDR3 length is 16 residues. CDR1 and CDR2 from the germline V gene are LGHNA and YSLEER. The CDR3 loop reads CASSQVRGTMNTEAFF. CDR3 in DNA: TGCGCCAGCAGCCAAGTGCGGGGGACCATGAACACTGAAGCTTTCTTT.

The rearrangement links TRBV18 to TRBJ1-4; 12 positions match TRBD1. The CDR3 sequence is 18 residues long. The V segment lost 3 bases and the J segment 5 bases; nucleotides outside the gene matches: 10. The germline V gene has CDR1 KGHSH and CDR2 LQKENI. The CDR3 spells CASSPARDRGLQNEKLFF. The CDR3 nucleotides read TGTGCCAGCTCACCTGCTCGGGACAGGGGGCTTCAAAATGAAAAACTGTTTTTT.

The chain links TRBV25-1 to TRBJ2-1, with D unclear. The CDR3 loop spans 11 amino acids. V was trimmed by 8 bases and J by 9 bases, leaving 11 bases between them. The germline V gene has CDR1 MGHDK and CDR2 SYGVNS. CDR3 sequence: CASGKGAEQFF. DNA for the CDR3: TGTGCCAGCGGGAAGGGTGCTGAGCAGTTCTTC.

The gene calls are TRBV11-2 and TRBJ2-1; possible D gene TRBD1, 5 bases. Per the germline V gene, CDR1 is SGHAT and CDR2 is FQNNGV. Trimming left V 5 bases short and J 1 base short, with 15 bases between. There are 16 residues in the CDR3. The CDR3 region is CASSPRDRKSYNEQFF. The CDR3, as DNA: TGTGCCAGCAGCCCTCGAGACAGAAAATCCTACAATGAGCAGTTCTTC.

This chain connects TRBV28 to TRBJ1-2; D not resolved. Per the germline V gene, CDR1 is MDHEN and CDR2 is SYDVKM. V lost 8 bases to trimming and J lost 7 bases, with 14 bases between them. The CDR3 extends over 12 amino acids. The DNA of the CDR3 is TGTGCCAGCCTAGGCAGCGCTGGTGGCTACACCTTC. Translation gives CASLGSAGGYTF.

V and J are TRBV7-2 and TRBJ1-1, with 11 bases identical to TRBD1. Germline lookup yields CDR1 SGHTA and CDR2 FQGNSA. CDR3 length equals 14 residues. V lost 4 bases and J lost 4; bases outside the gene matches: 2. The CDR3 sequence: CASSWGQGGTEAFF. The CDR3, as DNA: TGTGCCAGCAGCTGGGGACAGGGGGGCACTGAAGCTTTCTTT. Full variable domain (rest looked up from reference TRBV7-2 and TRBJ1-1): GAGVSQSPSNKVTEKGKDVELRCDPISGHTALYWYRQSLGQGLEFLIYFQGNSAPDKSGLPSDRFSAERTGGSVSTLTIQRTQQEDSAVYLCASSWGQGGTEAFFGQGTRLTVV.

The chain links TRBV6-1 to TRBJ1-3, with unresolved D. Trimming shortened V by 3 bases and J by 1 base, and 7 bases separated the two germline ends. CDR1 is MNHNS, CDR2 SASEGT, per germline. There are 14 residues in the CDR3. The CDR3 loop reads CASSDVTSGNTIYF. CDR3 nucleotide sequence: TGTGCCAGCAGTGATGTGACATCTGGAAACACCATATATTTT.

The CDR3 DNA sequence: TGTGCCAGCAGTTACGGCCTAGCGGGAGGTTATGAGCAGTTCTTC. It yields the protein CASSYGLAGGYEQFF. The J gene is TRBJ2-1, the V gene TRBV6-6, with 11 bases that match TRBD2. Looked up from germline, CDR1 is MNHNY and CDR2 is SVGAGI (reference sequence). This CDR3 has 15 amino acids. The junction had 5 bases not matched to a gene; V was cut back by 2 bases and J by 8 bases.

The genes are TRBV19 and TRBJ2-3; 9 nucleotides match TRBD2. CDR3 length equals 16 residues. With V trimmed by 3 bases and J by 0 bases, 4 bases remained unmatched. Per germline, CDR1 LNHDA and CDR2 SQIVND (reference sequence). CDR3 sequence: CASSISSGTSTDTQYF. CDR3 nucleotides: TGTGCCAGTAGTATCTCTAGCGGGACTAGCACAGATACGCAGTATTTT.

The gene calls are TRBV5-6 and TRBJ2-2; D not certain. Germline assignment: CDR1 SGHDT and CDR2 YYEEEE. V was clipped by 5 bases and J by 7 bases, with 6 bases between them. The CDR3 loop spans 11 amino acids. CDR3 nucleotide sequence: TGTGCCAGCAGTGCGAGCGGGGAGCTGTTTTTT. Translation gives CASSASGELFF.